Below are 32 T cell receptor beta chains sequenced from a single sample in a study of T cell changes during pregnancy in multiple sclerosis. The table came from immunoSEQ multiplex PCR; TCRdb's copy has only in-frame clones and leaves some out. The sample lists 69,000 or so clones, around 90% seen once, with over 0.25% in the top ten. The source was CD4+ T cells from peripheral blood mononuclear cells, collected in the third trimester of pregnancy. The receptor set was obtained from a female donor in good health, enrolled as a control in a pregnancy study.

The gene calls are TRBV5-4 and TRBJ1-2, with 7 nucleotides matching TRBD1. CDR1 is SGHNT, CDR2 YYREEE, per germline (reference sequence). The CDR3 loop spans 14 amino acids. The trim removed 4 bases at V and 4 bases at J, leaving 7 bases unmatched. The CDR3: CASSPRDSLYGYTF. The CDR3 DNA reads TGTGCCAGCAGCCCGAGGGACAGCCTCTATGGCTACACCTTC.

This CDR3 is CASSFLRGYEQYF. The CDR3, as DNA: TGTGCCAGCAGTTTTTTACGGGGCTACGAGCAGTACTTC. The gene calls are TRBV27 and TRBJ2-7, with D tentatively TRBD2 (5 bases). This CDR3 contains 13 residues. The V and J ends lost 3 bases and 3 bases respectively, with 9 bases between them. Germline loops: CDR1 MNHEY, CDR2 SMNVEV (reference sequence).

The rearrangement uses TRBV19 and TRBJ1-2; TRBD1 agrees at 7 bases. J was trimmed by 8 bases and V by 1 base; bases with no gene match: 7. In germline, CDR1 is LNHDA, CDR2 SQIVND (reference sequence). The CDR3 has 14 residues. The CDR3 DNA reads TGTGCCAGTAGTATAGTACAGGGGCCCCACGGCTACACCTTC. This encodes CASSIVQGPHGYTF.

V is TRBV12-5 and J is TRBJ1-6; the D gene is possibly TRBD1 (6 bases). Between the trimmed V and J ends, which lost 2 bases and 6 bases, there was a span of 17 bases. Per the germline V gene, CDR1 is LGHNT and CDR2 is FRNRAP. The CDR3 is 17 residues long. CDR3 coding DNA: TGTGCTAGTGGTTTGAGGACAGCCGGTATTATTAATTCACCCCTCCACTTT. Translation: CASGLRTAGIINSPLHF.

The chain has TRBV7-9 and TRBJ1-1; D is possibly TRBD1 (5 bases). Germline lookup yields CDR1 SEHNR and CDR2 FQNEAQ (reference sequence). The CDR3 is made up of 15 amino acids. Between the trimmed V and J ends, which lost 2 bases and 6 bases, there was a span of 16 bases. CDR3 in amino acids: CASSLSGGQGSEAFF. The DNA of the CDR3 is TGTGCCAGCAGCTTATCCGGTGGGCAGGGATCTGAAGCTTTCTTT.

The rearrangement links TRBV2 to TRBJ1-5; 7 bases match TRBD1. Trimming took 6 bases from V and 6 from J; bases not matched to a gene: 8. Germline V gene lookup returns CDR1 SNHLY and CDR2 FYNNEI. The CDR3 is made up of 14 amino acids. CDR3 nucleotides: TGTGCCAGCAGGGTTACAGGGGCGCCTCAGCCCCAGCATTTT. Translated: CASRVTGAPQPQHF. Full variable domain (outside the CDR3, taken from reference TRBV2 and TRBJ1-5): EPEVTQTPSHQVTQMGQEVILRCVPISNHLYFYWYRQILGQKVEFLVSFYNNEISEKSEIFDDQFSVERPDGSNFTLKIRSTKLEDSAMYFCASRVTGAPQPQHFGDGTRLSIL.

The chain recombines TRBV5-5 with TRBJ2-3; 8 bases match TRBD1. CDR1 and CDR2 from the germline V gene are SGHKS and YYEKEE (reference sequence). The trim removed 3 bases at V and 2 bases at J, leaving 5 bases unmatched. CDR3 length equals 15 residues. In nucleotides, the CDR3 is TGTGCCAGCAGCTCCGACAGGGGCCACACAGATACGCAGTATTTT. Amino acid sequence: CASSSDRGHTDTQYF.

Note on this clone: Other DNA sequences in the sample encode the same CDR3. The chain combines TRBV7-2 with TRBJ2-2, with a possible D match to TRBD2 (6 bases). This CDR3 region has 14 residues. Trimming pared 0 bases from V and 5 bases from J, leaving 7 bases between. Germline CDR1 SGHTA, CDR2 FQGNSA. CDR3: CASSLAGGTGELFF. Here the CDR3 DNA reads TGTGCCAGCAGCTTAGCGGGGGGAACCGGGGAGCTGTTTTTT.

This chain uses TRBV9 with TRBJ1-1; 10 positions match TRBD1. This CDR3 spans 19 amino acids. Germline CDR1 is SGDLS and CDR2 is YYNGEE. V dropped 4 bases and J dropped 0; count of bases not matched to a gene: 15. CDR3 sequence reads: CASSFSPGTGAVMNTEAFF. CDR3 nucleotide sequence: TGTGCCAGCAGCTTCAGTCCCGGGACAGGGGCAGTAATGAACACTGAAGCTTTCTTT. Supplemented by reference TRBV9 and TRBJ1-1, the full variable domain reads DSGVTQTPKHLITATGQRVTLRCSPRSGDLSVYWYQQSLDQGLQFLIQYYNGEERAKGNILERFSAQQFPDLHSELNLSSLELGDSALYFCASSFSPGTGAVMNTEAFFGQGTRLTVV.

This chain joins TRBV5-6 and TRBJ2-3; 14 nucleotides match TRBD2. The CDR3 covers 17 residues. Germline trimming cut 6 bases from V and 0 bases from J; bases unmatched to any gene: 6. CDR1 and CDR2 (germline): SGHDT, YYEEEE. The CDR3 DNA sequence: TGTGCCAGCACCCGGACTAGCGGGGGGCCAAGCACAGATACGCAGTATTTT. Its translation is CASTRTSGGPSTDTQYF.

The J gene is TRBJ1-2, the V gene TRBV29-1, with 7 bases fitting TRBD1. V was clipped by 6 bases and J by 0 bases; unmatched bases: 4. CDR1 and CDR2 (germline): SQVTM, ANQGSEA. This CDR3 is built from 13 residues. CDR3 residues: CSVAQGANYGYTF. CDR3 nucleotide sequence: TGCAGCGTAGCCCAGGGGGCTAACTATGGCTACACCTTC.

V is TRBV6-1 and J is TRBJ2-2; TRBD2 matches 8 bases. The CDR3 is 16 residues long. The ends lost 4 bases at V and 4 bases at J; junction bases unmatched: 8. Germline V gives CDR1 MNHNS, CDR2 SASEGT. CDR3 protein: CASSVSGGAATGELFF. CDR3 bases: TGTGCCAGCAGTGTCTCCGGGGGGGCCGCCACCGGGGAGCTGTTTTTT.

V gene TRBV19 combines with J gene TRBJ2-5, with TRBD1 matching 8 bases. This CDR3 contains 15 residues. Germline-derived CDR1 and CDR2 are LNHDA and SQIVND (reference sequence). V was pared by 6 bases and J by 2 bases, with 8 bases of the junction left unmatched. In nucleotides, the CDR3 is TGTGCCAGTAGCATGATCGGGACAGGACAAGAGACCCAGTACTTC. It encodes CASSMIGTGQETQYF. The complete variable domain, with remaining parts taken from reference TRBV19 and TRBJ2-5, reads DGGITQSPKYLFRKEGQNVTLSCEQNLNHDAMYWYRQDPGQGLRLIYYSQIVNDFQKGDIAEGYSVSREKKESFPLTVTSAQKNPTAFYLCASSMIGTGQETQYFGPGTRLLVL.

This clone was seen only once. This chain uses TRBV19 with TRBJ1-6, with TRBD1 identical over 8 bases. The junction had 7 bases not matched to a gene; V was cut back by 7 bases and J by 11 bases. This CDR3 spans 13 amino acids. Germline CDR1 and CDR2: LNHDA and SQIVND (reference sequence). CDR3 residues: CASTTSGGTPLHF. The CDR3 DNA reads as TGTGCCAGTACCACCTCAGGGGGCACACCCCTCCACTTT.

The CDR3 DNA reads as TGTGCCAGTAGCAACTCCCGGGACAGGGGGGCTGAAGCTTTCTTT. Encoded protein: CASSNSRDRGAEAFF. This chain connects TRBV19 to TRBJ1-1, with 11 nucleotides matching TRBD1. Losses at the gene ends were 6 bases for V and 6 bases for J; bases not matched to a gene: 9. This CDR3 has 15 amino acids. Germline V gene lookup returns CDR1 LNHDA and CDR2 SQIVND (reference sequence).

This sequence joins TRBV11-2 and TRBJ1-2; TRBD1 agrees at 7 bases. J lost 4 bases, V lost 7 bases, and 12 bases had no gene match. The CDR3 spans 15 residues. Germline CDR1 and CDR2: SGHAT and FQNNGV. The CDR3 reads CASIPQDRPFYGYTF. Here the CDR3 DNA reads TGTGCCAGCATCCCGCAGGACAGGCCCTTCTATGGCTACACCTTC.

V and J are TRBV4-3 and TRBJ1-6; D is uncertain. The germline gives CDR1 LGHNA, CDR2 YSLEER. V dropped 1 base and J dropped 0 bases, with 10 bases sitting between them. CDR3 length equals 17 residues. CDR3 in DNA: TGCGCCAGCAGCCAAGGGGGAGGAAGCTCCTATAATTCACCCCTCCACTTT. Encoded protein: CASSQGGGSSYNSPLHF.

The chain links TRBV10-3 to TRBJ2-2, with a weak D call TRBD1 (5 bases). The CDR3 has 14 residues. In germline, CDR1 is ENHRY, CDR2 SYGVKD. Trimming took off 2 bases at V and 4 bases at J, with 8 bases between the two ends. CDR3 amino acids: CAISEGQTTGELFF. For the CDR3, the DNA is TGTGCCATCAGTGAGGGACAAACCACCGGGGAGCTGTTTTTT.

The rearrangement uses TRBV19 and TRBJ1-5, with D maybe TRBD1 (5 bases). V gave up 0 bases and J gave up 7 bases, with 7 bases separating them. CDR1 is LNHDA, CDR2 SQIVND, per germline (reference sequence). The CDR3 is 13 amino acids. CDR3 in amino acids: CASSIDRVQPQHF. The CDR3 DNA sequence: TGTGCCAGTAGTATAGACAGGGTCCAGCCCCAGCATTTT.

The chain is built from TRBV5-5 and TRBJ1-1; no definite D call. Trimming removed 2 bases at V and 1 base at J, with 9 bases between. The CDR3 loop spans 14 amino acids. Per the germline V gene, CDR1 is SGHKS and CDR2 is YYEKEE (reference sequence). The CDR3 DNA reads as TGTGCCAGCAGCTTCCGGTCCGGGAACACTGAAGCTTTCTTT. It encodes CASSFRSGNTEAFF.

This chain connects TRBV6-1 to TRBJ1-2; TRBD1 aligns across 9 bases. After removal of 10 bases from V and 12 bases from J, the junction contained 15 bases not matched to a gene. Germline values: CDR1 MNHNS, CDR2 SASEGT. There are 13 residues in the CDR3. This CDR3 is CATTLGTGWRDTF. The DNA for the CDR3 is TGTGCCACCACACTAGGGACAGGGTGGAGGGACACCTTC.

This clone occurred once. The chain joins TRBV7-2 to TRBJ1-1, with D unresolved. V lost 1 base and J lost 1, with 10 bases in between. This CDR3 region has 15 residues. CDR1 and CDR2 from the germline V gene are SGHTA and FQGNSA. The chain's CDR3 is CASSLGGGWNTEAFF. The CDR3 DNA sequence: TGTGCCAGCAGCTTAGGAGGCGGATGGAACACTGAAGCTTTCTTT.

The genes are TRBV6-5 and TRBJ1-6; D unclear. The CDR3 is made up of 14 amino acids. The germline gives CDR1 MNHEY, CDR2 SVGAGI. V was pared by 6 bases and J by 9 bases, with 15 bases between. The CDR3 loop is CASSSRKKSSPLHF. The CDR3 coding sequence is TGTGCCAGCAGCAGCAGGAAAAAGAGTTCACCCCTCCACTTT.

The gene calls are TRBV19 and TRBJ1-6, with D perhaps matching TRBD1 (5 bases). The CDR3 runs to 16 residues. Trimming took off 3 bases at V and 1 base at J, with 10 bases between the two ends. Germline V CDR1 and CDR2: LNHDA, SQIVND (reference sequence). CDR3 sequence reads: CASSMEGLSYNSPLHF. The DNA of the CDR3 is TGTGCCAGTAGTATGGAGGGGTTATCCTATAATTCACCCCTCCACTTT. Using reference TRBV19 and TRBJ1-6 for the parts outside the CDR3, the full variable domain is DGGITQSPKYLFRKEGQNVTLSCEQNLNHDAMYWYRQDPGQGLRLIYYSQIVNDFQKGDIAEGYSVSREKKESFPLTVTSAQKNPTAFYLCASSMEGLSYNSPLHFGNGTRLTVT.

V usage is TRBV30 and J usage is TRBJ1-4; D not resolved. CDR3 length equals 16 residues. Trimming cost V 0 bases and J 2 bases, with 13 bases left between them. Looked up from germline, CDR1 is GTSNPN and CDR2 is SVGIG (reference sequence). The CDR3 spells CAWSVLALATNEKLFF. The CDR3, as DNA: TGTGCCTGGAGTGTACTTGCTCTAGCCACTAATGAAAAACTGTTTTTT.

CDR3: CASSSFTSGGTDTQYF. CDR3 nucleotide sequence: TGTGCCAGCTCATCCTTTACTAGCGGGGGAACAGATACGCAGTATTTT. The chain combines TRBV18 with TRBJ2-3; TRBD2 matches at 11 bases. With 5 bases clipped from V and 3 bases from J, the junction kept 7 bases outside the gene matches. This CDR3 is 16 amino acids long. In germline, CDR1 is KGHSH, CDR2 LQKENI.

The J gene is TRBJ2-7, the V gene TRBV5-1; 9 nucleotides agree with TRBD1. The CDR3 has 13 residues. Per the germline V gene, CDR1 is SGHRS and CDR2 is YFSETQ. Germline trimming cut 3 bases from V and 4 bases from J; bases unmatched to any gene: 2. CDR3 DNA: TGCGCCAGCAGCTGGGACAGGGAGTACGAGCAGTACTTC. Its protein product is CASSWDREYEQYF.

The rearrangement joins TRBV9 to TRBJ2-5; unclear D gene. The CDR3 loop spans 12 amino acids. Looked up from germline, CDR1 is SGDLS and CDR2 is YYNGEE. Trimming cost V 3 bases and J 5 bases, with 8 bases left between them. CDR3 amino acids: CASSGSEETQYF. The DNA of the CDR3 is TGTGCCAGCAGCGGCAGCGAGGAGACCCAGTACTTC.

The chain carries TRBV10-3 and TRBJ2-3; 9 bases align to TRBD2. Germline loops: CDR1 ENHRY, CDR2 SYGVKD. Unmatched junction bases numbered 8, after V lost 8 bases and J lost 2 bases. The CDR3 is made up of 15 amino acids. The CDR3 sequence: CAIAPSGADTDTQYF. CDR3 in DNA: TGTGCCATCGCCCCTAGCGGGGCTGACACAGATACGCAGTATTTT.

The chain carries TRBV7-2 and TRBJ1-1; the match to TRBD1 covers 8 bases. Germline CDR1 and CDR2: SGHTA and FQGNSA. V lost 2 bases to trimming and J lost 3 bases; unmatched junction nucleotides: 8. This CDR3 has 16 amino acids. This CDR3 is CASSLMTGQGHTEAFF. CDR3 coding DNA: TGTGCCAGCAGCTTAATGACCGGACAGGGACACACTGAAGCTTTCTTT.

V gene TRBV7-2 combines with J gene TRBJ2-2; TRBD2 agrees at 15 bases. There are 17 residues in the CDR3. The germline V gene encodes CDR1 SGHTA and CDR2 FQGNSA. J was trimmed by 5 bases and V by 6 bases; bases with no gene match: 7. Here the CDR3 DNA reads TGTGCCAGCAGTAGGACTAGCGGGGGGGCTTGGACCGGGGAGCTGTTTTTT. Amino acid sequence: CASSRTSGGAWTGELFF.

The gene calls are TRBV6-1 and TRBJ1-4, with D hard to call. The CDR3 extends over 15 amino acids. Trimming shortened V by 5 bases and J by 13 bases, and 23 bases separated the two germline ends. From germline, CDR1 is MNHNS and CDR2 SASEGT. This CDR3 is CASSRGGLALLVLFF. In DNA form, the CDR3 reads TGTGCCAGCAGTCGAGGAGGACTAGCGCTTTTAGTACTGTTTTTT.